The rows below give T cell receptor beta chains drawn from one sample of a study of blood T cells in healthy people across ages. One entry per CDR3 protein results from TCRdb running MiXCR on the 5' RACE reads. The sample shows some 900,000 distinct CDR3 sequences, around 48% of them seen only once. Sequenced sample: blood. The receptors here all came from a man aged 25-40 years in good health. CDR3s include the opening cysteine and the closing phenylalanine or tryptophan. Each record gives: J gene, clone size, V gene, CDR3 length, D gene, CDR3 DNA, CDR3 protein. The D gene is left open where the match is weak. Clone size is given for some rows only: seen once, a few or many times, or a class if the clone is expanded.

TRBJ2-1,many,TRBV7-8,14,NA,TGTGCCAGCAGCCCGCGGACACTTTTGAATGAGCAGTTCTTC,CASSPRTLLNEQFF
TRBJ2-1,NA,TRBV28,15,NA,TGTGCCAGCAGTCGGAGCGTGCGAGCATACAATGAGCAGTTCTTC,CASSRSVRAYNEQFF
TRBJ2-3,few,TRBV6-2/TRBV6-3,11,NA,TGTGCCAGCAGGGTTTTAGATACGCAGTATTTT,CASRVLDTQYF
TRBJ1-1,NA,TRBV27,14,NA,TGTGCCAGCAGTTTATCGACGCCTCCCCAGGGAGCTTTCTTT,CASSLSTPPQGAFF
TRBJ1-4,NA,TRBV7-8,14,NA,TGTGCCAGCACCGAGACAGAGACTAATGAAAAACTGTTTTTT,CASTETETNEKLFF
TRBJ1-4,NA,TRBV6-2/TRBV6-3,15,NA,TGTGCCAGCAGTTACCCACAGGGCTCGGATGAAAAACTGTTTTTT,CASSYPQGSDEKLFF
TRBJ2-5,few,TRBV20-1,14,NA,TGCAGTGCTAGTCCCGGGGCCCGTCCAGAGACCCAGTACTTC,CSASPGARPETQYF
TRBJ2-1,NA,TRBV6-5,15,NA,TGTGCCAGCAAGAGCGGGCTGAGCCCCTACAATGAGCAGTTCTTC,CASKSGLSPYNEQFF
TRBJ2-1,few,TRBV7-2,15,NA,TGTGCCAGCAGCCTCCTGGGACCACCCTACAATGAGCAGTTCTTC,CASSLLGPPYNEQFF
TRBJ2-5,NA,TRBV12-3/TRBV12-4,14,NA,TGTGCCAGCAGTTTTGTGGAACAGCAAGAGACCCAGTACTTC,CASSFVEQQETQYF
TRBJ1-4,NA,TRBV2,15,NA,TGTGCCAGCAGTGAACAGGGGAGGACTAATGAAAAACTGTTTTTT,CASSEQGRTNEKLFF
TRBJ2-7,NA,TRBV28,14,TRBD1,TGTGCCAGCCTGTCCACAGGGGGCTCCTACGAGCAGTACTTC,CASLSTGGSYEQYF
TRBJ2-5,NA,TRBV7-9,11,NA,TGTGCCAGCAGCTTCGAGGGCGGTCCGTACTTC,CASSFEGGPYF
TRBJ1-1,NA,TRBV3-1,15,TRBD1,TGTGCCAGCAGCGAAAACAGGGGGCTGGGGACTGAAGCTTTCTTT,CASSENRGLGTEAFF
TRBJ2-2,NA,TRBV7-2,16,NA,TGTGCCAGCAGCTCCGTTACAGGAGCGAACACCGGGGAGCTGTTTTTT,CASSSVTGANTGELFF
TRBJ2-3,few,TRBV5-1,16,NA,TGCGCCAGCAGCCTGGGGGGGGGCGCTAGCACAGATACGCAGTATTTT,CASSLGGGASTDTQYF
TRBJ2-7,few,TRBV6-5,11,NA,TGTGCCAGCAGTTACTCACTCGAGCAGTACTTC,CASSYSLEQYF
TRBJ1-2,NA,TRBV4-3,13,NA,TGCGCCAGCAGCCAAGAGGCGGACTATGGCTACACCTTC,CASSQEADYGYTF
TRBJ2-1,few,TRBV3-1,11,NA,TGTGCCAGCAGCCGCAGGGAGTGGCAGTTCTTC,CASSRREWQFF
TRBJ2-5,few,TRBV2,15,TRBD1,TGTGCCAGCAGTCCCGGGACAGGGACGCAAGAGACCCAGTACTTC,CASSPGTGTQETQYF
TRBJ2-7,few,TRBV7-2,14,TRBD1,TGTGCCAGCAGCTCGGGACAGGGAAGAAGCGAGCAGTACTTC,CASSSGQGRSEQYF
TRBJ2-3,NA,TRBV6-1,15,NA,TGTGCCAGCAGTGAAGCCCGCGGCAGCACAGATACGCAGTATTTT,CASSEARGSTDTQYF